This entry concerns a single T cell receptor beta chain. This clonotype has a handful of counts. The antigen it recognizes is unknown. Base qualities were left out, and no much larger clone turns up one base away. This entry belongs to a study of T cell repertoires in cytomegalovirus infection (dated by TCRdb to 2018 to 2020). As for the study more broadly: The HLA type of each donor mattered for the analysis, because public TCR beta signatures pointed to carriage of CMV infection along with the matching HLA type. What the authors observed across the whole study: The ex vivo response was dominated by HLA-C-restricted CMV-specific TCR beta clonotypes, which also provided the single most frequent clonotype in two of eight donors. Carriers of CMV infection plus the relevant HLA type were discriminated by the cumulative frequency of public TCR beta family members in the study cohort and in an independent approximately 340-donor cohort.

The data were produced on an Illumina HiSeq 1500. Starting from the raw public reads, TCRdb applied fastp trimming at Q25, assembled clones with MiXCR and retained in-frame beta chains. Each entry merges the rows of one CDR3 protein and shows their most common DNA and genes. Present in this sample are some 150,000 distinct CDR3 sequences, around a quarter of which were seen just once. The top ten clones comprise approximately 11% of the sample. The sample taken for sequencing was PBMCs. This TCR came from a human donor in good health (CMV status not recorded). Some clones in this sample may be carry-over from other donors' samples.

CDR3 region: CASSPQTSGVKYEQYF. The sequence in DNA is TGTGCCAGCAGCCCGCAGACTAGTGGCGTTAAATACGAGCAGTACTTC. This chain joins TRBV5-6 to TRBJ2-7; matching of 6 bases hints at TRBD2 as the D gene. There are 16 amino acids in the CDR3, from cysteine to phenylalanine inclusive. Only the CDR3 DNA is retained, 48 bases long and in frame from the first base. The germline ends are 21 bases apart after V is trimmed by 4 bases and J by 4 bases. CDR1 is given as SGHDT and CDR2 as YYEEEE, both from the germline V gene. The entire variable domain, with the stretches around the CDR3 drawn from the reference TRBV5-6 and TRBJ2-7 proteins, is DAGVTQSPTHLIKTRGQQVTLRCSPKSGHDTVSWYQQALGQGPQFIFQYYEEEERQRGNFPDRFSGHQFPNYSSELNVNALLLGDSALYLCASSPQTSGVKYEQYFGPGTRLTVT.